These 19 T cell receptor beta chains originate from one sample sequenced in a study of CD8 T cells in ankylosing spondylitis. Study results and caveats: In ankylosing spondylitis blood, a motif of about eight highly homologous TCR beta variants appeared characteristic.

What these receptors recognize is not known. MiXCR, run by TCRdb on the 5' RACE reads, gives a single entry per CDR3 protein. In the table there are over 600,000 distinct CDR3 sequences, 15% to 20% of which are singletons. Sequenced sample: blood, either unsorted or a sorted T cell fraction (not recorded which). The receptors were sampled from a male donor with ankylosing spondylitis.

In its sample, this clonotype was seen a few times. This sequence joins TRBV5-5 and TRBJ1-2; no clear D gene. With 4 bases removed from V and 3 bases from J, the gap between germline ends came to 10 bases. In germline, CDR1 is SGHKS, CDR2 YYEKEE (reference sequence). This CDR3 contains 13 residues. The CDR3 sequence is CASSAQGDYGYTF. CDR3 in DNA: TGTGCCAGCAGCGCCCAAGGAGACTATGGCTACACCTTC.

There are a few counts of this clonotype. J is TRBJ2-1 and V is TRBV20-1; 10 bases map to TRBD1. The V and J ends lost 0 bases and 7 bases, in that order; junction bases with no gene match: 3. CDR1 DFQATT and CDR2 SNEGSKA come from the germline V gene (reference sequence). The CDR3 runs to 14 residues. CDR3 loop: CSARDRDRGNEQFF. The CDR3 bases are TGCAGTGCTAGAGACCGGGACAGGGGAAATGAGCAGTTCTTC.

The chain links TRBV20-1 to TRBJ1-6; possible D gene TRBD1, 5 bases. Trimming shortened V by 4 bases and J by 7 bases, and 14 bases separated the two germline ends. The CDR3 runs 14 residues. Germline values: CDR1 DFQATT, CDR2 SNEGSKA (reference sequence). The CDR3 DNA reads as TGCAGTGCTACCGGGGGGTCAGTAAATTCACCCCTCCACTTT. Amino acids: CSATGGSVNSPLHF.

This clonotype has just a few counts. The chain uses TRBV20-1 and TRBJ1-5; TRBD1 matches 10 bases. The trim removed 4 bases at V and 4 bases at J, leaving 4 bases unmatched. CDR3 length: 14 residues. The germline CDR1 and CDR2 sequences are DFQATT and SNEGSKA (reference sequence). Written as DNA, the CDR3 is TGCAGTGCTAAAGGGACAGGGGTTAATCAGCCCCAGCATTTT. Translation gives CSAKGTGVNQPQHF.

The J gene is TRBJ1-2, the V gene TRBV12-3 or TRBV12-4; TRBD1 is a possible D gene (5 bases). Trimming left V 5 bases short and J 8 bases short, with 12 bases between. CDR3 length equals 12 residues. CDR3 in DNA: TGTGCCAGCAGTGTTAGAGGGGACGGCTACACCTTC. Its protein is CASSVRGDGYTF.

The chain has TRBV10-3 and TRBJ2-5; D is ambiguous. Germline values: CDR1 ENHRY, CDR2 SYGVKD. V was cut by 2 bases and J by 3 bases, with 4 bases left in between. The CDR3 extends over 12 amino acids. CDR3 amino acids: CAISEGEETQYF. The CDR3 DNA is TGTGCCATCAGTGAGGGGGAAGAGACCCAGTACTTC.

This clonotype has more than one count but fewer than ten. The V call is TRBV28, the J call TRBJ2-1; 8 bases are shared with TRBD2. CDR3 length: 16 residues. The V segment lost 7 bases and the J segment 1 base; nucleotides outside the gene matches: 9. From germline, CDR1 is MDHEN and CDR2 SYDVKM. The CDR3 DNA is TGTGCCAGCATCGGGAGCGGGAGTCGGTCCTACAATGAGCAGTTCTTC. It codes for CASIGSGSRSYNEQFF.

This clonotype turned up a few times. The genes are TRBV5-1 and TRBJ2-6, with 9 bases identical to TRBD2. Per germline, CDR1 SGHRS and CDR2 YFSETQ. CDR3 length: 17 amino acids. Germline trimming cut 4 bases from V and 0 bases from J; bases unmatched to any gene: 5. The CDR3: CASSAGTSLSGANVLTF. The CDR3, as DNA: TGCGCCAGCAGCGCCGGGACTAGCCTCTCTGGGGCCAACGTCCTGACTTTC.

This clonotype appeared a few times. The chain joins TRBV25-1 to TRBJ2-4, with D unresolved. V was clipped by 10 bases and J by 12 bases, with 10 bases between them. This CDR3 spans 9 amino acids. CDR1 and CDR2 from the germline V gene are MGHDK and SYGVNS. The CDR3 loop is CATAAAQYF. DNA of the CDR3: TGTGCCACTGCTGCGGCTCAGTACTTC.

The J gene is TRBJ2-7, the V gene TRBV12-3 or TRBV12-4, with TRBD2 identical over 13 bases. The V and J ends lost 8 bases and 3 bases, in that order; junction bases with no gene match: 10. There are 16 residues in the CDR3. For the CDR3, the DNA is TGTGCCAGCTCGCCGGGACTAGCGGGGACGCTCTACGAGCAGTACTTC. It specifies CASSPGLAGTLYEQYF.

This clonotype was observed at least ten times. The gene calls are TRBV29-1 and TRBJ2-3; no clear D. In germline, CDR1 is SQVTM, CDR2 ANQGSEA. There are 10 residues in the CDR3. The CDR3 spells CMTNTDTQYF. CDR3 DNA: TGCATGACGAATACAGATACGCAGTATTTT.

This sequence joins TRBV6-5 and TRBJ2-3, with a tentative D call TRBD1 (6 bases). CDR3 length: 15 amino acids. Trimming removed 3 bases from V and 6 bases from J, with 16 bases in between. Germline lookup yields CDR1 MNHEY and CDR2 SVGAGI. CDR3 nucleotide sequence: TGTGCCAGCAGTTATTTGGGGGCAACTTGGGATACGCAGTATTTT. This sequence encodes CASSYLGATWDTQYF.

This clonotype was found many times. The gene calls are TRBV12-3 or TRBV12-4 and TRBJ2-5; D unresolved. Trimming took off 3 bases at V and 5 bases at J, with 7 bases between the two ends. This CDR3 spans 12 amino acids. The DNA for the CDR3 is TGTGCCAGCAGTTTGGTCCTGGAGACCCAGTACTTC. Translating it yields CASSLVLETQYF.

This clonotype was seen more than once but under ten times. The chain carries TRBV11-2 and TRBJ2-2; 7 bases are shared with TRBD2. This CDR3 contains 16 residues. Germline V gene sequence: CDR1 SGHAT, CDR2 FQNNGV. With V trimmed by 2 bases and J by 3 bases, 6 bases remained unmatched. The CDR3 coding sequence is TGTGCCAGCAGCTTACGGGGGGAGGGGTACACCGGGGAGCTGTTTTTT. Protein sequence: CASSLRGEGYTGELFF. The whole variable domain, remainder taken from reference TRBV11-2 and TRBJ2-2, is EAGVAQSPRYKIIEKRQSVAFWCNPISGHATLYWYQQILGQGPKLLIQFQNNGVVDDSQLPKDRFSAERLKGVDSTLKIQPAKLEDSAVYLCASSLRGEGYTGELFFGEGSRLTVL.

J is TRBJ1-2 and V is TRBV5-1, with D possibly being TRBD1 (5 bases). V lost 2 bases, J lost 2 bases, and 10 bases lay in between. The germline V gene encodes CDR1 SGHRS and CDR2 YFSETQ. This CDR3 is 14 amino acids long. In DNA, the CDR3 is TGCGCCAGCAGCTTCTCCGGGGGAAACTATGGCTACACCTTC. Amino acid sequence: CASSFSGGNYGYTF.

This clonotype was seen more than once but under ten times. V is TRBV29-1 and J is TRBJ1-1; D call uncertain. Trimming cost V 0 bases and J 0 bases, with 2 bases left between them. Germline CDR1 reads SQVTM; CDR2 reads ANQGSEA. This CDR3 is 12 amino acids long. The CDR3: CSVEDLNTEAFF. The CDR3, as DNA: TGCAGCGTTGAAGACTTGAACACTGAAGCTTTCTTT.

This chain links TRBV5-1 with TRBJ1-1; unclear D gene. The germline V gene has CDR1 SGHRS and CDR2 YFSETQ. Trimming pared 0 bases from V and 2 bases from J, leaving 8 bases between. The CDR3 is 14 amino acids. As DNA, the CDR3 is TGCGCCAGCAGCTTGGTTCCCGACAACACTGAAGCTTTCTTT. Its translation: CASSLVPDNTEAFF.

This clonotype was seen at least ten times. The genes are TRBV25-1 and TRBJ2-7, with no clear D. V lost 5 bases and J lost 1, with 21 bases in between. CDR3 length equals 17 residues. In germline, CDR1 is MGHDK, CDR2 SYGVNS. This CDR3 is CASSPPQRSGSSYEQYF. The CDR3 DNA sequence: TGTGCCAGCAGTCCCCCGCAACGGAGTGGATCATCCTACGAGCAGTACTTC.

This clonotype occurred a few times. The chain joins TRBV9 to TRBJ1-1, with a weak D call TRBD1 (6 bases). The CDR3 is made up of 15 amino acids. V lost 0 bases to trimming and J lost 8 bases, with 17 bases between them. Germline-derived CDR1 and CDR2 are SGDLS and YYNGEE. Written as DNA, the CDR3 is TGTGCCAGCAGCGTAGAGGGGGGGAAAGGTTCAGAAGCTTTCTTT. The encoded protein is CASSVEGGKGSEAFF.